This T cell receptor beta chain was captured by sequencing in a study of molecular identifiers for immune sequencing clone quantification (dated by TCRdb to 2017 to 2018). Regarding the complete study: For a replicate experiment, RNA from around 20,000 or 100,000 naive CD8 T cells was divided into five aliquots, of which four were sequenced. This methods study benchmarked molecular-identifier clustering-based TCR repertoire sequencing (MIDCIRS) and TCR RNA copy counting, using CD8 T cells to do so.

For this clonotype: No antigen is known for it. Possible read error: a much larger clone is one base away.

Naive CD8 T cell libraries were made from roughly 20,000 to 1,000,000 sorted cells using 10%, 30% or 50% of purified RNA. On a BD FACSAria II, naive CD8 T cells were FACS-sorted as CD8+CD4-CCR7+CD45RA+ and collected into RLT Plus buffer. Detection sensitivity was tested by spiking Jurkat RNA equal to ten or so TCR copies' worth into samples containing roughly 17,000-1,100,000 naive CD8 T cells. CD8 T cells were enriched with RosetteSep CD8+ T Cell Enrichment Cocktail and Ficoll-Paque, followed by ACK red cell lysis. Here is what the overall study found, with its caveats: Highly expanded clone sizes could be underestimated if identical TCR molecules share a barcode. The naive libraries included spiked-in Jurkat TCR RNA (roughly 9 copies' worth), and this RNA is not part of the donor repertoire. Without barcode sub-clustering, chimeric consensus sequences inflated TCR diversity; chimeras reached as high as 47%. Modeling estimated about three recovered TCR RNA copies per cell, compared with 9.5 to 10 by digital PCR, which implies roughly 30% capture efficiency. Spiked-in Jurkat TCR RNA equal to a single cell's worth was reported to be detectable even within one million naive CD8 T cells. Clones above 20 RNA copies held over 99% of molecules in CMV-specific effector cells but under 1% in naive cells.

There are 15 amino acids in the CDR3, from cysteine to phenylalanine inclusive. Only CDR3 DNA is held: 45 bases, read in frame from base 1. From the germline V gene, CDR1 is SGHTA and CDR2 is FQGNSA. Libraries were made using PCR. The listed sequencing device is NextSeq 500. Bulk TCR libraries were generated as previously described, with the TCR primers listed in Table S5 used. The Qiagen AllPrep DNA/RNA kit was used to purify total RNA. Before any analysis, reads coming from multiple sequencing runs of the same library were combined into one pool. Per the source publication's procedure: Reads were retained only if their TCR constant sequence matched exactly, and those retained reads were trimmed to 150 nt and grouped according to their 12-nt molecular barcodes. Within each barcode group, reads were sub-clustered at a 15% Levenshtein threshold, and quality-weighted consensus sequences were built per RNA molecule. Non-functional sequences were filtered out, along with any lower-count sequence sitting one edit away from another sequence. Based on fitting two negative binomial distributions, any barcode sub-cluster with under 20% of the maximum read count was discarded. TCRdb reprocessed the public reads (quality trimming at Q25 with fastp, clone calling with MiXCR) and kept in-frame beta chains. Rows merge per CDR3 protein into single entries with the most common DNA and genes. The V and J calls were determined by TCRdb, not by the authors. This sample has around 460,000 distinct CDR3 sequences in its table, and about 25% of those were observed once. Roughly 0.79% of the sample goes to the ten largest clones.

Recombination linked TRBV7-2 to TRBJ2-4; the D gene cannot be named for sure. The receptor's source is a human donor in good health. Some libraries in this study had Jurkat cell RNA spiked in. Material for sequencing was naive CD8+ T cells from blood, with Jurkat cell RNA spiked in. The cell subset or site label corresponds to: FACS-sorted CD8+CD4-CCR7+CD45RA+ naive T cells. DNA sequence: TGTGCCAGCAGCCCCAGAACTACAGTTAAAAACATTAAGTACTTC. This encodes CASSPRTTVKNIKYF.